These T cell receptor beta chains were read from a single sample in a study of cytomegalovirus exposure and HLA in healthy donors. Here immunoSEQ multiplex PCR was the method, and the copy in TCRdb shows in-frame clones only, minus some. The repertoire consists of some 170,000 clones, with about 80% occurring once and the leading ten covering roughly 5%. Input material: PBMCs. These receptors were taken from a man under 40 in good health and CMV-seronegative. Both conserved end residues are part of each CDR3. A D gene is named only where the DNA matches it firmly. Only some rows state a clone size, as once, few, many or a class for expanded clones.

>few|-|TRBJ1-4|TRBV19
CASSLSRAGTTTNEKLFF
TGTGCCAGTAGTCTAAGTCGGGCGGGGACTACAACTAATGAAAAACTGTTTTTT
>-|TRBD1|TRBJ2-7|TRBV6-1
CASSEPWTGQYEQYF
TGTGCCAGCAGTGAACCTTGGACAGGCCAATACGAGCAGTACTTC
>few|-|TRBJ1-1|TRBV4-3
CASSQDGAGVGVTEAFF
TGCGCCAGCAGCCAAGATGGGGCCGGAGTAGGGGTTACTGAAGCTTTCTTT
>-|-|TRBJ1-6|TRBV30
CAWFSGSVSYNSPLHF
TGTGCCTGGTTCTCAGGGTCCGTCTCCTATAATTCACCCCTCCACTTT
>-|TRBD1|TRBJ1-5|TRBV5-8
CASSPTGVLGEPQHF
TGTGCCAGCAGCCCGACAGGGGTCCTGGGTGAACCCCAGCATTTT
>-|-|TRBJ2-7|TRBV6-1
CASSELSSGRNYEQYF
TGTGCCAGCAGTGAATTGTCTTCAGGCAGGAACTACGAGCAGTACTTC
>-|TRBD1|TRBJ1-6|TRBV29-1
CSIQTGGNSPLHF
TGCAGTATCCAGACAGGGGGTAATTCACCCCTCCACTTT
>-|TRBD2|TRBJ2-1|TRBV4-2
CASSQDLARTSGRAYEQFF
TGTGCCAGCAGCCAAGATTTAGCCAGGACTAGCGGGAGGGCCTATGAGCAGTTCTTC
>-|-|TRBJ1-4|TRBV7-8
CASSLRVGQFNEKLFF
TGTGCCAGCAGCTTAAGAGTCGGACAGTTTAATGAAAAACTGTTTTTT
>-|TRBD2|TRBJ2-3|TRBV15
CATSRGTSGRDTQYF
TGTGCCACCAGCAGAGGGACTAGCGGGAGGGATACGCAGTATTTT
>-|-|TRBJ1-1|TRBV15
CATSREIQGRDAFF
TGTGCCACCAGCAGAGAAATACAGGGTAGGGATGCTTTCTTT
>once|-|TRBJ1-5|TRBV28
CASSGMGGHQPQHF
TGTGCCAGCAGCGGAATGGGAGGGCATCAGCCCCAGCATTTT
>-|TRBD1|TRBJ1-6|TRBV19
CASSTLGQGPSPNSPLHF
TGTGCCAGTAGCACCCTGGGACAGGGCCCTTCCCCGAATTCACCCCTCCACTTT
>-|TRBD1|TRBJ1-1|TRBV28
CASSPRQGAPPEAFF
TGTGCCAGCAGTCCTAGACAGGGGGCGCCCCCTGAAGCTTTCTTT
>-|TRBD2|TRBJ2-7|TRBV29-1
CSVGGLALYEQYF
TGCAGCGTTGGAGGACTAGCGCTCTACGAGCAGTACTTC
>-|-|TRBJ1-1|TRBV10-1
CASRERPNTEAFF
TGCGCCAGCCGGGAACGGCCGAACACTGAAGCTTTCTTT
>-|TRBD1|TRBJ2-1|TRBV25-1
CASSVTGENEQFF
TGTGCCAGCAGTGTGACAGGGGAGAATGAGCAGTTCTTC
>-|-|TRBJ1-1|TRBV10-3
CAISVRDGMGDTEAFF
TGTGCCATCAGCGTCCGAGACGGGATGGGAGACACTGAAGCTTTCTTT
>-|-|TRBJ1-1|TRBV7-3
CASSLEGGVTEAFF
TGTGCCAGCAGCTTAGAGGGGGGGGTTACTGAAGCTTTCTTT
>-|-|TRBJ2-1|TRBV30
CAWSGWSSSYNEQFF
TGTGCCTGGAGTGGATGGAGCAGCTCCTACAATGAGCAGTTCTTC
>-|-|TRBJ2-7|TRBV7-9
CASSLAGLYYEQYF
TGTGCCAGCAGCTTAGCGGGACTTTACTACGAGCAGTACTTC
>once|-|TRBJ1-1|TRBV12-5
CASGLGRVNTEAFF
TGTGCTAGTGGTTTGGGGAGGGTGAACACTGAAGCTTTCTTT
>-|TRBD1|TRBJ1-1|TRBV11-2
CASSEGTVAFF
TGTGCCAGCAGCGAGGGGACAGTAGCTTTCTTT
>-|-|TRBJ2-7|TRBV27
CASSPISSYEQYF
TGTGCCAGCAGTCCCATTAGCTCCTACGAGCAGTACTTC
>-|TRBD1|TRBJ1-4|TRBV7-2
CASTHRQGGNEKLFF
TGTGCCAGCACCCATAGACAGGGGGGTAATGAAAAACTGTTTTTT
>-|-|TRBJ2-3|TRBV4-3
CASSLSSGTFTDTQYF
TGCGCCAGCAGCCTTTCCTCCGGGACTTTCACAGATACGCAGTATTTT
>-|TRBD1|TRBJ1-4|TRBV27
CASRTGTGVGKLFF
TGTGCCAGCAGGACCGGGACAGGGGTCGGAAAACTGTTTTTT
>-|-|TRBJ1-2|TRBV14
CASSLRGLNYGYTF
TGTGCCAGCAGCCTGAGGGGGTTAAACTATGGCTACACCTTC
>-|TRBD1|TRBJ1-6|TRBV5-4
CASREVQGMRYNSPLHF
TGTGCCAGCAGGGAAGTACAGGGGATGCGCTATAATTCACCCCTCCACTTT
>once|-|TRBJ1-4|TRBV6-6
CASSYLQATNEKLFF
TGTGCCAGCAGTTACCTACAGGCAACTAATGAAAAACTGTTTTTT
>-|-|TRBJ1-5|TRBV25-1
CASSASGGANQPQHF
TGTGCCAGCAGTGCTTCGGGGGGGGCCAATCAGCCCCAGCATTTT
>-|-|TRBJ2-5|TRBV5-1
CASSTPADWQETQYF
TGCGCCAGCAGCACTCCGGCGGATTGGCAAGAGACCCAGTACTTC
>-|-|TRBJ1-4|TRBV7-9
CASSLINRANEKLFF
TGTGCCAGCAGCTTAATCAACAGGGCGAATGAAAAACTGTTTTTT
>-|-|TRBJ1-2|TRBV7-3
CASSLRGPANYGYTF
TGTGCCAGCAGCCTTCGAGGGCCGGCCAACTATGGCTACACCTTC
>-|TRBD1|TRBJ1-5|TRBV7-8
CASSDRGNQPQHF
TGTGCCAGCTCGGACAGGGGGAATCAGCCCCAGCATTTT
>-|-|TRBJ1-1|TRBV11-2
CASSSLRGTEAFF
TGTGCCAGCAGCTCCCTCCGGGGGACTGAAGCTTTCTTT
>-|-|TRBJ1-2|TRBV25-1
CASSYSYGYTF
TGTGCCAGCAGTTACAGCTATGGCTACACCTTC
>-|-|TRBJ2-6|TRBV19
CASSIGPRLSGANVLTF
TGTGCCAGTAGTATAGGTCCCAGGTTAAGTGGGGCCAACGTCCTGACTTTC
>-|TRBD2|TRBJ2-1|TRBV5-6
CASSFRTSGVYNEQFF
TGTGCCAGCAGCTTCCGGACTAGCGGGGTCTACAATGAGCAGTTCTTC
>-|TRBD2|TRBJ2-3|TRBV15
CATSRDRSGAQYF
TGTGCCACCAGCAGAGATCGAAGCGGGGCGCAGTATTTT
>once|-|TRBJ1-2|TRBV21-1
CASSKEAQLYPNYGYTF
TGTGCCAGCAGCAAAGAGGCACAGTTATACCCTAACTATGGCTACACCTTC
>-|-|TRBJ1-2|TRBV6-1
CASSPGTLGYTF
TGTGCCAGCAGTCCCGGGACACTTGGCTACACCTTC
>-|TRBD2|TRBJ2-5|TRBV15
CATSRDPLAGKETQYF
TGTGCCACCAGCAGAGATCCGCTAGCGGGGAAAGAGACCCAGTACTTC
>-|TRBD1|TRBJ2-7|TRBV5-1
CASSFEGAREQYF
TGCGCCAGCAGCTTTGAGGGGGCGCGGGAGCAGTACTTC
>-|-|TRBJ2-7|TRBV7-9
CASSSMRSYEQYF
TGTGCCAGCAGCTCGATGAGGAGCTACGAGCAGTACTTC
>-|-|TRBJ1-2|TRBV5-4
CASSLQGLGYTF
TGTGCCAGCAGCTTACAGGGTCTGGGCTACACCTTC
>-|TRBD1|TRBJ2-1|TRBV27
CASSRTGENEQFF
TGTGCCAGCAGCAGGACAGGGGAGAATGAGCAGTTCTTC
>few|-|TRBJ2-3|TRBV19
CASSIVPLSTDTQYF
TGTGCCAGTAGTATAGTCCCCCTGAGCACAGATACGCAGTATTTT
>few|TRBD2|TRBJ2-1|TRBV28
CASSPLVLAGVYNEQFF
TGTGCCAGCAGTCCGCTCGTACTAGCGGGAGTCTACAATGAGCAGTTCTTC
>-|-|TRBJ2-7|TRBV28
CASRNTGFYEQYF
TGTGCCAGCAGAAATACAGGGTTCTACGAGCAGTACTTC
>once|TRBD1|TRBJ1-5|TRBV6-6
CASTIRTGGNQPQHF
TGTGCCAGCACCATCCGGACAGGGGGCAATCAGCCCCAGCATTTT
>-|-|TRBJ2-3|TRBV28
CASSPTRDTQYF
TGTGCCAGCAGTCCGACTAGAGATACGCAGTATTTT